This TCR beta chain was recorded in a study of T-cell reconstitution after alpha-beta-depleted transplantation in children. The study's findings and limits: Recipient T cells and thymic progenitors that survived were the source of the high TCRbeta diversity seen at day 60 in some patients.

CDR3 length: 17 amino acids. Germline-derived CDR1 and CDR2 are SSHAT and FNYEAQ (reference sequence). V was clipped by 5 bases and J by 2 bases, with 22 bases between them. A TCRbeta library incorporating unique molecular identifiers was prepared. TCRdb re-called the PCR reads with MiXCR, one entry per CDR3 protein. The data hold hundreds of thousands of distinct CDR3 sequences, with over 10% observed a single time. This clonotype was seen many times. Its antigen remains unknown. The receptor was derived from a girl aged 2 to 10 with congenital amegakaryocytic thrombocytopenia, due to receive a stem cell transplant. This chain uses TRBV7-7 with TRBJ2-7; either TRBD1 or TRBD2 may supply D (5 bases each). Sequenced material: PBMCs, taken before TCRalphabeta/CD19-depleted stem cell transplant. CDR3 region: CASSDEPGPPDTYEQYF. CDR3 nucleotides: TGTGCCAGCAGCGATGAACCGGGACCACCGGACACCTACGAGCAGTACTTC.